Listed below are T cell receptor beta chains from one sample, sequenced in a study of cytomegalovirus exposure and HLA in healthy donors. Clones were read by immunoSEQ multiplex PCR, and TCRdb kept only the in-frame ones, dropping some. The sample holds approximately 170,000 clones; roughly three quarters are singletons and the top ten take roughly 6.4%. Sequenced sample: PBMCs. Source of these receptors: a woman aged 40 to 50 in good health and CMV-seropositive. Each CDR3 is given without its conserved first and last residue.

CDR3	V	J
ASSFSRRGETQY	TRBV7-6	TRBJ2-5
ASSLEGQANYGYT	TRBV5-1	TRBJ1-2
ASNVQRASNTGELF	TRBV6-6	TRBJ2-2
ASSAQGRNTEAF	TRBV4-2	TRBJ1-1
ASSPLAGTGSYEQY	TRBV28	TRBJ2-7
SGGRQGATQY	TRBV29-1	TRBJ2-3
ASSVGGTDGEYGYT	TRBV9	TRBJ1-2
ASSNLGVGGPQH	TRBV27	TRBJ1-5
ASSQDLFRGRTTSAKNSQY	TRBV4-2	TRBJ2-4
AWSVGGMADTQY	TRBV30	TRBJ2-3
ASGETGSYTEAF	TRBV5-1	TRBJ1-1
ASRGLATTGTGELF	TRBV11-2	TRBJ2-2
ASSLTRLASTPDTQY	TRBV7-3	TRBJ2-3
ASSYDSGGRDIQY	TRBV6-6	TRBJ2-4
ASSQGYGELF	TRBV5-1	TRBJ2-2
ASKGTANEKLF	TRBV2	TRBJ1-4
ASSTQTAEAF	TRBV13	TRBJ1-1
ASSSAGWQGEFGYT	TRBV28	TRBJ1-2
AWSGGGGYT	TRBV30	TRBJ1-2
ASSSPGQYNEQF	TRBV5-1	TRBJ2-1
ASSRTANYGYT	TRBV14	TRBJ1-2
ASRATAFTEAF	TRBV10-1	TRBJ1-1
ASSSGTASYEQY	TRBV5-4	TRBJ2-7
ASSQDRTGGSYEQY	TRBV4-3	NA
ASSTTGVSYGYT	TRBV28	TRBJ1-2
ASQRELSYEQY	TRBV19	TRBJ2-7
ASSFEVGNTQY	TRBV7-2	TRBJ2-3
ASTAMTGLGTEAF	TRBV2	TRBJ1-1
ASKRERDTGELF	TRBV2	TRBJ2-2
ASRGSGTGGSDTQY	TRBV10-2	TRBJ2-3
ASSVWGRVEAF	TRBV2	TRBJ1-1
ASILEGLTNTGELF	TRBV7-9	TRBJ2-2
ASSLWRDSSQPQH	TRBV7-2	TRBJ1-5
ASSNGGAYEQF	TRBV7-3	TRBJ2-1
ASRNGGSYEQY	TRBV6-1	TRBJ2-7
ASSLGAYEQY	TRBV5-6	TRBJ2-7
AISDDRDREQY	TRBV10-3	TRBJ2-7
ASSLEAFGETQY	TRBV7-3	TRBJ2-5
ASSVQGLGYEQY	TRBV9	TRBJ2-7
ATRDRDKDEAF	TRBV10-2	TRBJ1-1
ASTAGGADGELF	TRBV7-3	TRBJ2-2
ASRGAPGETQY	TRBV2	TRBJ2-5
ASSESSYSTDTQY	TRBV5-1	TRBJ2-3
AWSVVRSPLH	TRBV30	TRBJ1-6
ASSPFLETGELF	TRBV9	TRBJ2-2